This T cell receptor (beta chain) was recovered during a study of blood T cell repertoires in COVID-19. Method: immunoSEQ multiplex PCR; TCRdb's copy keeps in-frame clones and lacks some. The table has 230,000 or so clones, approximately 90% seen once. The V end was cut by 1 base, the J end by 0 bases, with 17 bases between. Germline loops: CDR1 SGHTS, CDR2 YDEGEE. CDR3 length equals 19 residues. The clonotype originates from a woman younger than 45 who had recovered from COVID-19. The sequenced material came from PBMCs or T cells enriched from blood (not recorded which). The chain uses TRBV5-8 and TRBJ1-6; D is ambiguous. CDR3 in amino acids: CASSLNRGGHISYNSPLHF. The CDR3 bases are TGTGCCAGCAGCTTGAATCGGGGTGGGCATATCTCCTATAATTCACCCCTCCACTTT.